The 30 T cell receptor beta chains listed next were all sequenced from one sample in a study of T-cell memory formation after mild COVID-19. TCRdb ran MiXCR on the 5' RACE reads and lists one entry per CDR3 protein. This table holds about 620,000 distinct CDR3 sequences, more than 15% found once. The sequenced sample was PBMCs or a T cell subset sorted from them (not recorded which). Source of these receptors: an adult woman who had mild COVID-19 (a few samples of this study predate the infection). Cell type and time point are not known.

The genes are TRBV4-1 and TRBJ2-7; the D gene is possibly TRBD1 (7 bases). The V gene lost 3 bases and the J gene lost 11 bases, with 20 bases spanning the gap. CDR3 length equals 14 residues. Germline values: CDR1 MGHRA, CDR2 YSYEKL. The CDR3, as DNA: TGCGCCAGCAGCCATCGGACAGGACTAACCCAGGAGTACTTC. Translating gives CASSHRTGLTQEYF.

This clonotype was counted only a few times. The chain recombines TRBV5-1 with TRBJ2-1; 8 nucleotides agree with TRBD2. Germline CDR1 is SGHRS and CDR2 is YFSETQ. J gave up 8 bases and V 4 bases, and 8 bases lay outside the gene matches. The CDR3 has 14 amino acids. CDR3 DNA sequence: TGCGCCAGCAGCACTCAGCCGGGGGGGTATGAGCAGTTCTTC. Its protein product is CASSTQPGGYEQFF.

This clonotype has just a few counts. V is TRBV2 and J is TRBJ2-3; TRBD2 is a possible D gene (5 bases). CDR1 and CDR2 from the germline V gene are SNHLY and FYNNEI. The CDR3 is made up of 13 amino acids. V lost 7 bases and J 2 bases, leaving 10 bases between the germline ends. The CDR3, as DNA: TGTGCCAGCATCGCGGACTCCACAGATACGCAGTATTTT. Translation: CASIADSTDTQYF.

This clonotype came up a few times. The rearrangement links TRBV20-1 to TRBJ2-7, with 8 bases aligning to TRBD2. The CDR3 covers 15 residues. V lost 1 base to trimming and J lost 3 bases; unmatched junction nucleotides: 8. CDR1 is DFQATT, CDR2 SNEGSKA, per germline (reference sequence). The CDR3 nucleotides read TGCAGTGCTAGAGGTGAGCGGGAGACTAACTACGAGCAGTACTTC. As protein: CSARGERETNYEQYF.

This clonotype has only a few counts. This chain joins TRBV25-1 and TRBJ2-5; perhaps TRBD2 as D (6 bases). Trimming pared 2 bases from V and 5 bases from J, leaving 15 bases between. CDR1 is MGHDK, CDR2 SYGVNS, per germline. The CDR3 totals 15 residues. The CDR3 DNA is TGTGCCAGCAGTGAAATGACTAGACGGTACGAGACCCAGTACTTC. It translates to CASSEMTRRYETQYF.

This clonotype was seen at least ten times. This chain uses TRBV29-1 with TRBJ2-5, with a tentative D call TRBD1 (5 bases). The V gene's germline CDR1 is SQVTM and CDR2 ANQGSEA. V dropped 5 bases and J dropped 0 bases, with 10 bases sitting between them. CDR3 length: 13 residues. The CDR3 DNA sequence: TGCAGCGTTAGCAGGGTGTACCAAGAGACCCAGTACTTC. It translates to CSVSRVYQETQYF. The complete variable domain, with remaining parts taken from reference TRBV29-1 and TRBJ2-5, reads SAVISQKPSRDICQRGTSLTIQCQVDSQVTMMFWYRQQPGQSLTLIATANQGSEATYESGFVIDKFPISRPNLTFSTLTVSNMSPEDSSIYLCSVSRVYQETQYFGPGTRLLVL.

The rearrangement uses TRBV6-2 or TRBV6-3 and TRBJ2-1; D is perhaps TRBD2 (5 bases). V was cut by 2 bases and J by 1 base, with 12 bases left in between. Germline V gene data show CDR1 as MNHEY and CDR2 as SVGEGT. The CDR3 is 16 residues long. The CDR3 is CASSYVGSWSYNEQFF. Written as DNA, the CDR3 is TGTGCCAGCAGTTACGTAGGGAGCTGGTCCTACAATGAGCAGTTCTTC.

This clonotype was seen more than once but under ten times. The chain links TRBV19 to TRBJ2-1; TRBD1 matches at 7 bases. This CDR3 spans 17 amino acids. Germline-derived CDR1 and CDR2 are LNHDA and SQIVND (reference sequence). Trimming cost V 7 bases and J 0 bases; bases outside gene matches: 12. CDR3 protein: CASTPHTGALSYNEQFF. The CDR3 DNA follows: TGTGCCAGTACCCCCCACACAGGGGCCCTCTCCTACAATGAGCAGTTCTTC. Full variable domain (rest looked up from reference TRBV19 and TRBJ2-1): DGGITQSPKYLFRKEGQNVTLSCEQNLNHDAMYWYRQDPGQGLRLIYYSQIVNDFQKGDIAEGYSVSREKKESFPLTVTSAQKNPTAFYLCASTPHTGALSYNEQFFGPGTRLTVL.

This clonotype was observed a few times. V and J are TRBV2 and TRBJ2-1, with TRBD2 as a possible D gene (6 bases). Germline V gene data show CDR1 as SNHLY and CDR2 as FYNNEI. The CDR3 sequence is 14 residues long. Between the trimmed V and J ends, which lost 7 bases and 9 bases, there was a span of 19 bases. In DNA form, the CDR3 reads TGTGCCAGCACCATTGAAATAGCGGAAGCTGAGCAGTTCTTC. Its protein is CASTIEIAEAEQFF.

In this sample, this clonotype turned up a few times. The junction departs from the called germline gene at one end, perhaps through a read error. This chain links TRBV4-3 with TRBJ2-7; D may be TRBD2 (5 bases). CDR1 and CDR2 from the germline V gene are LGHNA and YSLEER. This CDR3 is 18 amino acids long. The CDR3: CASSQDEAQLGASYEQCF. CDR3 DNA sequence: TGCGCCAGCAGCCAAGATGAGGCCCAATTGGGAGCGAGCTACGAGCAGTGCTTC.

The J gene is TRBJ2-7, the V gene TRBV5-1, with D possibly being TRBD1 or TRBD2 (5 bases each). There are 15 residues in the CDR3. Deletions cut 4 bases from V and 5 bases from J, with 19 bases between. Germline V gives CDR1 SGHRS, CDR2 YFSETQ. CDR3 sequence (DNA): TGCGCCAGCAGCCTCCGGGACCCACAAGCCCACGAGCAGTACTTC. This gives the protein CASSLRDPQAHEQYF.

V gene TRBV6-5 combines with J gene TRBJ2-7, with 7 bases fitting TRBD2. The V gene's germline CDR1 is MNHEY and CDR2 SVGAGI. The CDR3 is 15 residues long. Trimming cost V 0 bases and J 5 bases; bases outside gene matches: 7. Here the CDR3 DNA reads TGTGCCAGCAGTTACTCTCCGGGGGGAGGTAACGAGCAGTACTTC. As protein: CASSYSPGGGNEQYF.

This clonotype was seen more than once but under ten times. The chain links TRBV5-1 to TRBJ2-1; 11 bases agree with TRBD2. The CDR3 contains 14 residues. Per the germline V gene, CDR1 is SGHRS and CDR2 is YFSETQ. The V segment lost 1 base and the J segment 9 bases; nucleotides outside the gene matches: 3. This chain's CDR3 is CASSLTSGGSEQFF. The DNA of the CDR3 is TGCGCCAGCAGCTTGACTAGCGGGGGAAGTGAGCAGTTCTTC.

This rearrangement joins TRBV19 to TRBJ2-7, with 9 nucleotides matching TRBD1. The CDR3 runs to 16 residues. Germline V gene sequence: CDR1 LNHDA, CDR2 SQIVND (reference sequence). V was clipped by 6 bases and J by 4 bases; unmatched bases: 13. DNA for the CDR3: TGTGCCAGTAGGCCCTTCGGGGGACAGGGAAGGTACGAGCAGTACTTC. This codes for CASRPFGGQGRYEQYF.

This clonotype has more than one count but fewer than ten. The CDR3 sequence: CASSYSGLAPPTGELFF. The CDR3, as DNA: TGTGCCAGCAGTTACTCGGGGCTAGCACCCCCCACCGGGGAGCTGTTTTTT. The J gene is TRBJ2-2, the V gene TRBV6-5; D may correspond to TRBD1 or TRBD2 (5 bases each). The germline gives CDR1 MNHEY, CDR2 SVGAGI. This CDR3 region has 17 residues. V lost 0 bases, J lost 4 bases, and 15 bases lay in between.

The sample holds a few counts of this clonotype. This sequence joins TRBV18 and TRBJ2-3; 8 bases fit TRBD2. Germline V CDR1 and CDR2: KGHSH, LQKENI. CDR3 length equals 14 residues. V was pared by 3 bases and J by 6 bases, with 5 bases of the junction left unmatched. The CDR3 loop reads CASSPGTRRDTQYF. The CDR3, as DNA: TGTGCCAGCTCACCCGGGACTAGGCGGGATACGCAGTATTTT.

The chain joins TRBV29-1 to TRBJ2-3; D remains ambiguous. The length of the CDR3 is 13 residues. The ends were cut back, 8 bases at V and 2 bases at J, with 14 bases in the middle. Germline lookup yields CDR1 SQVTM and CDR2 ANQGSEA. The CDR3 sequence: CSTRGYPTDTQYF. The CDR3 nucleotides read TGCAGCACGCGTGGTTACCCCACAGATACGCAGTATTTT.

In this sample, this clonotype turned up a few times. This chain joins TRBV20-1 and TRBJ1-2; D is unclear. The germline V gene has CDR1 DFQATT and CDR2 SNEGSKA (reference sequence). The V end was cut by 0 bases, the J end by 8 bases, with 10 bases between. The CDR3 spans 12 residues. CDR3 DNA sequence: TGCAGTGCTAGAGATACCATTACAGGCTACACCTTC. Translation: CSARDTITGYTF.

This clonotype occurred a few times. The chain links TRBV29-1 to TRBJ2-2; a weak D match, TRBD2 (6 bases). In germline, CDR1 is SQVTM, CDR2 ANQGSEA. The CDR3 extends over 16 amino acids. V dropped 3 bases and J dropped 6 bases, with 20 bases sitting between them. The CDR3 bases are TGCAGCGTTGAGGGGGGTCCTCTATCCGGGCCCGGGGAGCTGTTTTTT. It is translated as CSVEGGPLSGPGELFF.

The chain is built from TRBV6-1 and TRBJ1-1; D gene uncertain. With 5 bases removed from V and 0 bases from J, the gap between germline ends came to 7 bases. Looked up from germline, CDR1 is MNHNS and CDR2 is SASEGT. CDR3 length: 13 amino acids. CDR3 nucleotide sequence: TGTGCCAGCAGTAATATTCTGAACACTGAAGCTTTCTTT. Residues: CASSNILNTEAFF.

The genes are TRBV4-1 and TRBJ2-7, with TRBD2 matching over 9 bases. The CDR3 loop spans 14 amino acids. The J segment lost 4 bases and the V segment lost 4 bases, leaving 5 bases of the junction unmatched. Looked up from germline, CDR1 is MGHRA and CDR2 is YSYEKL. The CDR3 DNA is TGCGCCAGCAGCCCAAGCGGGGGGCGATACGAGCAGTACTTC. Its translation is CASSPSGGRYEQYF.

Only a few counts were recorded for this clonotype. The chain carries TRBV6-1 and TRBJ2-3; D gene uncertain. Trimming left V 3 bases short and J 1 base short, with 8 bases between. Germline CDR1 is MNHNS and CDR2 is SASEGT. The CDR3 covers 14 residues. CDR3 residues: CASSDYSRTDTQYF. The DNA for the CDR3 is TGTGCCAGCAGTGACTACAGTCGCACAGATACGCAGTATTTT.

The chain employs TRBV19 and TRBJ2-1; no reliable D call. Looked up from germline, CDR1 is LNHDA and CDR2 is SQIVND (reference sequence). This CDR3 is 11 amino acids long. V lost 3 bases and J lost 12, with 9 bases in between. The CDR3 is CASSMWDGQFF. The CDR3 DNA sequence: TGTGCCAGTAGTATGTGGGATGGGCAGTTCTTC.

This clonotype showed up just a few times. The chain links TRBV9 to TRBJ2-2; 7 nucleotides line up with TRBD1. The J segment lost 4 bases and the V segment lost 0 bases, leaving 3 bases of the junction unmatched. There are 15 residues in the CDR3. CDR1 and CDR2 from the germline V gene are SGDLS and YYNGEE. DNA for the CDR3: TGTGCCAGCAGCGTAGAAACAGGGGTCACCGGGGAGCTGTTTTTT. It encodes CASSVETGVTGELFF.

The chain recombines TRBV20-1 with TRBJ1-2, with D unclear. V was pared by 3 bases and J by 0 bases, with 5 bases between. The CDR3 has 12 residues. In germline, CDR1 is DFQATT, CDR2 SNEGSKA (reference sequence). CDR3 amino acids: CSASLANYGYTF. Written as DNA, the CDR3 is TGCAGTGCTAGCCTAGCTAACTATGGCTACACCTTC.

The genes are TRBV27 and TRBJ2-3, with D unclear. The CDR3 loop spans 15 amino acids. V was shortened by 2 bases and J by 4 bases, with 13 bases between the two germline ends. From germline, CDR1 is MNHEY and CDR2 SMNVEV (reference sequence). The CDR3 coding sequence is TGTGCCAGCAGTTTAGGGAACTCCTGGGCAGATACGCAGTATTTT. Protein product: CASSLGNSWADTQYF.

There are a few counts of this clonotype. The rearrangement uses TRBV2 and TRBJ2-5; no clear D gene. Trimming removed 10 bases from V and 0 bases from J, with 12 bases in between. The V gene's germline CDR1 is SNHLY and CDR2 FYNNEI. The CDR3 totals 13 residues. The CDR3 region is CATDDGYQETQYF. CDR3 in DNA: TGTGCCACCGACGACGGGTACCAAGAGACCCAGTACTTC.

This clonotype was seen a few times. The J gene is TRBJ2-1, the V gene TRBV5-6; D gene uncertain. Germline V gene sequence: CDR1 SGHDT, CDR2 YYEEEE. Trimming took 4 bases from V and 8 from J, leaving 16 bases between them. This CDR3 comprises 14 residues. CDR3 nucleotides: TGTGCCAGCAGCCTGATGGGGTGGAAGGATGAGCAGTTCTTC. This sequence encodes CASSLMGWKDEQFF. Using reference TRBV5-6 and TRBJ2-1 for the parts outside the CDR3, the full variable domain is DAGVTQSPTHLIKTRGQQVTLRCSPKSGHDTVSWYQQALGQGPQFIFQYYEEEERQRGNFPDRFSGHQFPNYSSELNVNALLLGDSALYLCASSLMGWKDEQFFGPGTRLTVL.

The V call is TRBV2, the J call TRBJ1-1; no clear D gene. Germline lookup yields CDR1 SNHLY and CDR2 FYNNEI. The CDR3 consists of 13 residues. Trimming pared 6 bases from V and 4 bases from J, leaving 12 bases between. CDR3 nucleotide sequence: TGTGCCAGCAGCCAGTCAGAGGGCACTGAAGCTTTCTTT. Its protein is CASSQSEGTEAFF.

This clonotype was observed many times. The chain couples TRBV7-8 to TRBJ1-5, with TRBD1 identical over 7 bases. Germline V lookup: CDR1 SGHVS, CDR2 FQNEAQ. J gave up 6 bases and V 3 bases, and 8 bases lay outside the gene matches. The CDR3 has 15 amino acids. CDR3 sequence: CASSLIQGVSQPQHF. CDR3 bases: TGTGCCAGCAGCTTGATTCAGGGGGTGTCTCAGCCCCAGCATTTT.